These 21 T cell receptor beta chains came from one sample sequenced in a study of cytomegalovirus exposure and HLA in healthy donors. In the PCR, 60 Vbeta and 13 Jbeta primers were used. The data were produced by immunoSEQ multiplex PCR, yet TCRdb's version contains in-frame clones alone and is incomplete. Of approximately 160,000 clones listed, 77% were seen once; the top ten hold approximately 2.9%. Source material: PBMCs. The receptor set was obtained from a woman between 40 and 50 years old in good health and CMV-seropositive.

The chain is built from TRBV2 and TRBJ2-7, with D maybe TRBD1 (6 bases). The CDR3 loop spans 11 amino acids. The germline V gene encodes CDR1 SNHLY and CDR2 FYNNEI. Trimming cost V 5 bases and J 7 bases, with 9 bases left between them. The CDR3 nucleotides read TGTGCCAGCAGTTATACAGGGGAGCAGTACTTC. This sequence encodes CASSYTGEQYF.

This rearrangement joins TRBV5-1 to TRBJ2-5; D uncertain. The J call is in doubt because the DNA end fits TRBJ2-7 better. The CDR3 totals 14 residues. In germline, CDR1 is SGHRS, CDR2 YFSETQ. The CDR3 sequence: CASSSTPPSYEQYF. CDR3 in DNA: TGCGCCAGCAGCTCTACGCCACCATCCTACGAGCAGTACTTC.

The CDR3 protein is CASSYTVTNEKLFF. In DNA, the CDR3 is TGTGCCAGCAGTTACACTGTAACTAATGAAAAACTGTTTTTT. The chain combines TRBV6-5 with TRBJ1-4; D remains ambiguous. The germline CDR1 and CDR2 sequences are MNHEY and SVGAGI. The CDR3 is made up of 14 amino acids. V was trimmed by 2 bases and J by 1 base, leaving 5 bases between them.

This clone was recorded once. The rearrangement joins TRBV10-3 to TRBJ2-1, with TRBD2 matching over 8 bases. The CDR3 covers 15 residues. Per germline, CDR1 ENHRY and CDR2 SYGVKD. The V and J ends lost 0 bases and 8 bases, in that order; junction bases with no gene match: 6. This CDR3 is CAISESAGGRDEQFF. As DNA, the CDR3 is TGTGCCATCAGTGAGTCGGCGGGAGGTAGGGATGAGCAGTTCTTC.

CDR3 protein: CASSQDMGGGYGYTF. Written as DNA, the CDR3 is TGCGCCAGCAGCCAAGATATGGGGGGAGGCTATGGCTACACCTTC. V usage is TRBV4-3 and J usage is TRBJ1-2; TRBD1 is a possible D gene (5 bases). This CDR3 has 15 residues. Germline V gene data show CDR1 as LGHNA and CDR2 as YSLEER. Trimming shortened V by 0 bases and J by 4 bases, and 12 bases separated the two germline ends.

V usage is TRBV19 and J usage is TRBJ2-5, with D perhaps matching TRBD1 (5 bases). The end of the DNA aligns better with TRBJ2-7, so the J call may be wrong. The V gene's germline CDR1 is LNHDA and CDR2 SQIVND (reference sequence). The CDR3 contains 14 residues. The CDR3 DNA follows: TGTGCCAGTAGTCCCAACCCCCAGGGCTACGAGCAGTACTTC. It codes for CASSPNPQGYEQYF.

This clone came up a few times. The genes are TRBV27 and TRBJ2-1; 9 bases align to TRBD1. This CDR3 spans 15 amino acids. Trimming removed 4 bases from V and 8 bases from J; junction bases left unmatched: 9. CDR1 and CDR2 (germline): MNHEY, SMNVEV (reference sequence). The CDR3 nucleotides read TGTGCCAGCAGTTCACCCGGGACAGGGAACGATGAGCAGTTCTTC. As protein: CASSSPGTGNDEQFF.

J is TRBJ1-2 and V is TRBV28, with 7 bases that match TRBD1. Trimming cost V 2 bases and J 8 bases; bases outside gene matches: 11. The CDR3 has 15 residues. Germline-derived CDR1 and CDR2 are MDHEN and SYDVKM. The CDR3 spells CASSLGQGVFGGYTF. Here the CDR3 DNA reads TGTGCCAGCAGTTTAGGGCAGGGGGTTTTCGGGGGCTACACCTTC.

This clone has a single count. The chain uses TRBV19 and TRBJ1-5; 12 bases are shared with TRBD1. CDR3 length equals 15 residues. The V segment lost 7 bases and the J segment 3 bases; nucleotides outside the gene matches: 4. The germline V gene encodes CDR1 LNHDA and CDR2 SQIVND (reference sequence). The CDR3 DNA is TGTGCCAGTACTGTGGGACAGGGGGCCAATCAGCCCCAGCATTTT. It codes for CASTVGQGANQPQHF.

The chain links TRBV5-4 to TRBJ2-6; no firm D call. The V gene's germline CDR1 is SGHNT and CDR2 YYREEE (reference sequence). The CDR3 runs 15 residues. Between the trimmed V and J ends, which lost 2 bases and 0 bases, there was a span of 6 bases. The CDR3 reads CASSLAGSGANVLTF. The CDR3 coding sequence is TGTGCCAGCAGCTTAGCAGGCTCTGGGGCCAACGTCCTGACTTTC.

This clone came up a few times. The chain couples TRBV30 to TRBJ2-2, with D unclear. The germline gives CDR1 GTSNPN, CDR2 SVGIG (reference sequence). The CDR3 totals 14 residues. V lost 0 bases, J lost 5 bases, and 10 bases lay in between. CDR3 amino acids: CAWSVSMLTGELFF. The CDR3 DNA is TGTGCCTGGAGTGTGAGCATGCTGACCGGGGAGCTGTTTTTT.

The chain combines TRBV28 with TRBJ2-1; perhaps TRBD2 as D (5 bases). Germline V lookup: CDR1 MDHEN, CDR2 SYDVKM. V was shortened by 2 bases and J by 4 bases, with 9 bases between the two germline ends. This CDR3 spans 14 amino acids. The CDR3 reads CASSLPPGYNEQFF. CDR3 sequence (DNA): TGTGCCAGCAGTTTACCTCCGGGGTACAATGAGCAGTTCTTC.

This chain joins TRBV7-9 and TRBJ1-2; no clear D. There are 14 residues in the CDR3. The germline CDR1 and CDR2 sequences are SEHNR and FQNEAQ (reference sequence). V shed 4 bases and J shed 7 bases, with 16 bases lying between them. CDR3 nucleotides: TGTGCCAGCAGCTCCGTTAGGAAACCGGGTGGCTACACCTTC. Its translation: CASSSVRKPGGYTF. The variable domain in full, completed from reference TRBV7-9 and TRBJ1-2, reads DTGVSQNPRHKITKRGQNVTFRCDPISEHNRLYWYRQTLGQGPEFLTYFQNEAQLEKSRLLSDRFSAERPKGSFSTLEIQRTEQGDSAMYLCASSSVRKPGGYTFGSGTRLTVV.

The V and J genes are TRBV19 and TRBJ2-3; 10 bases are a match to TRBD2. Germline-derived CDR1 and CDR2 are LNHDA and SQIVND (reference sequence). CDR3 length: 15 amino acids. The J segment lost 4 bases and the V segment lost 5 bases, leaving 6 bases of the junction unmatched. CDR3 DNA sequence: TGTGCCAGTAGTCGGAGCGGGAGGGACCCAGATACGCAGTATTTT. It is translated as CASSRSGRDPDTQYF.

V and J are TRBV6-5 and TRBJ1-5; D might be TRBD1 (5 bases). With 6 bases removed from V and 1 base from J, the gap between germline ends came to 13 bases. CDR3 length: 15 residues. Germline V gives CDR1 MNHEY, CDR2 SVGAGI. The CDR3 is CASSRGGKSNQPQHF. DNA of the CDR3: TGTGCCAGCAGCCGGGGGGGTAAAAGCAATCAGCCCCAGCATTTT.

V and J are TRBV7-9 and TRBJ2-5, with D tentatively TRBD1 (6 bases). This CDR3 is built from 14 residues. The V end lost 6 bases, the J end lost 0 bases, and 11 bases lay between the germline ends. Germline CDR1 and CDR2: SEHNR and FQNEAQ (reference sequence). The CDR3 coding sequence is TGTGCCAGCAGTACGAACAGGGACCAAGAGACCCAGTACTTC. It yields the protein CASSTNRDQETQYF.

The chain links TRBV5-6 to TRBJ1-2, with 7 bases lining up with TRBD1. Germline loops: CDR1 SGHDT, CDR2 YYEEEE. The CDR3 spans 14 residues. V lost 2 bases and J lost 2; bases outside the gene matches: 3. This chain's CDR3 is CASSLPGQNYGYTF. The CDR3 region has the DNA TGTGCCAGCAGCTTACCGGGACAGAACTATGGCTACACCTTC.

V gene TRBV7-8 combines with J gene TRBJ1-1; no firm D call. The CDR3 loop spans 15 amino acids. V lost 11 bases to trimming and J lost 1 base, with 20 bases between them. CDR1 and CDR2 from the germline V gene are SGHVS and FQNEAQ. The DNA for the CDR3 is TGTGCCTCCTCCGGACTGGGGATAGGGAACACTGAAGCTTTCTTT. Its protein is CASSGLGIGNTEAFF.

This chain uses TRBV30 with TRBJ2-5; no definite D call. The CDR3 contains 13 residues. The germline V gene has CDR1 GTSNPN and CDR2 SVGIG (reference sequence). Trimming left V 2 bases short and J 1 base short, with 8 bases between. This chain's CDR3 is CAWSPGGQETQYF. The CDR3, as DNA: TGTGCCTGGAGTCCCGGCGGCCAAGAGACCCAGTACTTC.

This chain links TRBV27 with TRBJ1-2, with 12 bases lining up with TRBD1. This CDR3 has 19 residues. Looked up from germline, CDR1 is MNHEY and CDR2 is SMNVEV (reference sequence). V shed 0 bases, J shed 4 bases, and the junction held 12 bases outside the gene matches. CDR3 DNA sequence: TGTGCCAGCAGTTTATCGGGACAGGGGGCTTTTCCAACGCGCTATGGCTACACCTTC. Its translation: CASSLSGQGAFPTRYGYTF.

The chain uses TRBV7-9 and TRBJ1-1; possible D gene TRBD1, 6 bases. The CDR3 runs 14 residues. V was pared by 5 bases and J by 0 bases, with 10 bases between. Germline V CDR1 and CDR2: SEHNR, FQNEAQ (reference sequence). The CDR3 here is CASSPGTLNTEAFF. CDR3 in DNA: TGTGCCAGCAGCCCTGGGACATTGAACACTGAAGCTTTCTTT.